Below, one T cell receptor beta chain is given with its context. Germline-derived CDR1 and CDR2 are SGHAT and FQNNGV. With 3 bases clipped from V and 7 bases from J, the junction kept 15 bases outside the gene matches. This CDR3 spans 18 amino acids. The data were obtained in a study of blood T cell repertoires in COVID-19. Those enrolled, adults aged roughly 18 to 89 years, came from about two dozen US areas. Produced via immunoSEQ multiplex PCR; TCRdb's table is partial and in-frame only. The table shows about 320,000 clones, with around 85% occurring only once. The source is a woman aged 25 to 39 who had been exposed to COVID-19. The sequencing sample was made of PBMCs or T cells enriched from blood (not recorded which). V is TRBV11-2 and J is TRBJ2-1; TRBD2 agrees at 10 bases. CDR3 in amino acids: CASSFTGLAARVGNEQFF. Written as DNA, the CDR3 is TGTGCCAGCAGCTTTACAGGACTAGCGGCAAGAGTCGGGAATGAGCAGTTCTTC.